One and the same sample provided the 9 T cell receptor beta chains below, sequenced in a study of T cell repertoires in cytomegalovirus infection. TCRdb re-called the reads with MiXCR, one entry per CDR3 protein. The data hold 200,000 to 300,000 distinct CDR3 sequences, with roughly 13% observed a single time. Sequencing was carried out using PBMCs. The receptors come from a human donor in good health (CMV status not recorded). Some clones in this sample may be carry-over from other donors' samples.

This clonotype was picked up many times. The J gene is TRBJ2-5, the V gene TRBV7-2; maybe TRBD2 (6 bases). CDR3 length: 15 residues. Trimming took 6 bases from V and 5 from J, leaving 19 bases between them. The germline CDR1 and CDR2 sequences are SGHTA and FQGNSA. The CDR3 DNA sequence: TGTGCCAGCAGAACAAATAGCGGAGGTGGGGAGACCCAGTACTTC. It codes for CASRTNSGGGETQYF. Drawing the rest from reference TRBV7-2 and TRBJ2-5, the complete variable domain is GAGVSQSPSNKVTEKGKDVELRCDPISGHTALYWYRQSLGQGLEFLIYFQGNSAPDKSGLPSDRFSAERTGGSVSTLTIQRTQQEDSAVYLCASRTNSGGGETQYFGPGTRLLVL.

This clonotype was seen ten or more times. V usage is TRBV7-2 and J usage is TRBJ2-5; a possible D gene is TRBD2 (5 bases). Trimming removed 5 bases at V and 3 bases at J, with 13 bases between. The CDR3 sequence is 14 residues long. The germline gives CDR1 SGHTA, CDR2 FQGNSA. This CDR3 is CASSLRTYKETQYF. The DNA for the CDR3 is TGTGCCAGCAGCCTACGGACTTATAAAGAGACCCAGTACTTC.

At least ten counts were recorded for this clonotype. The chain couples TRBV7-2 to TRBJ2-5, with D uncertain. This CDR3 region has 19 residues. Germline V lookup: CDR1 SGHTA, CDR2 FQGNSA. Between the trimmed V and J ends, which lost 1 base and 1 base, there was a span of 22 bases. The CDR3 region is CASSLGWAAIARRQETQYF. The CDR3 nucleotides read TGTGCCAGCAGCTTAGGGTGGGCGGCAATTGCGAGGCGCCAAGAGACCCAGTACTTC.

This clonotype was observed at least ten times. This chain joins TRBV12-3 or TRBV12-4 and TRBJ2-1, with 7 bases lining up with TRBD1. Trimming removed 5 bases from V and 2 bases from J; junction bases left unmatched: 12. This CDR3 is 17 amino acids long. CDR3 sequence: CASSVSSGTATYNEQFF. As DNA, the CDR3 is TGTGCCAGCAGTGTATCCTCCGGGACAGCGACCTACAATGAGCAGTTCTTC.

There are a few counts of this clonotype. The genes are TRBV20-1 and TRBJ1-5, with D perhaps matching TRBD1 (5 bases). The CDR3 sequence is 15 residues long. V was pared by 3 bases and J by 5 bases, with 17 bases between. Germline assignment: CDR1 DFQATT and CDR2 SNEGSKA (reference sequence). This CDR3 reads CSASSPGQKYQPQHF. CDR3 nucleotides: TGCAGTGCTAGCTCCCCGGGGCAGAAATATCAGCCCCAGCATTTT.

This clonotype was recorded many times. J is TRBJ2-3 and V is TRBV29-1, with TRBD1 identical over 8 bases. This CDR3 spans 16 amino acids. V shed 2 bases, J shed 4 bases, and the junction held 11 bases outside the gene matches. The germline V gene has CDR1 SQVTM and CDR2 ANQGSEA. The CDR3 protein is CSVENPGQGNPDTQYF. The CDR3 nucleotides are TGCAGCGTTGAAAATCCCGGACAGGGAAACCCAGATACGCAGTATTTT.

This clonotype was observed many times. The rearrangement links TRBV11-2 to TRBJ2-7; D is perhaps TRBD1 (7 bases). Germline V lookup: CDR1 SGHAT, CDR2 FQNNGV. The CDR3 is made up of 15 amino acids. V was clipped by 1 base and J by 0 bases, with 10 bases between them. In DNA form, the CDR3 reads TGTGCCAGCAGCTTAGCGGGGGACAGCTCCTACGAGCAGTACTTC. This codes for CASSLAGDSSYEQYF.

This clonotype has a count of ten or more. The chain couples TRBV7-7 to TRBJ2-1; 8 positions agree with TRBD2. The CDR3 has 14 amino acids. The trim removed 5 bases at V and 4 bases at J, leaving 4 bases unmatched. Germline lookup yields CDR1 SSHAT and CDR2 FNYEAQ (reference sequence). The CDR3 DNA reads as TGTGCCAGCAGCCCCGGGGGGGCTTACAATGAGCAGTTCTTC. Translated: CASSPGGAYNEQFF.

The chain uses TRBV20-1 and TRBJ1-2; D unclear. The CDR3 has 13 amino acids. Trimming took 0 bases from V and 7 from J, leaving 12 bases between them. Germline lookup yields CDR1 DFQATT and CDR2 SNEGSKA (reference sequence). CDR3 region: CSARDVASSGYTF. Here the CDR3 DNA reads TGCAGTGCTAGAGATGTGGCCAGTAGTGGCTACACCTTC.